The 9 T cell receptor beta chains listed next were all sequenced from one sample in a study of CXCR3-negative and CXCR3-positive naive CD8 T cells. Study-level points and caveats: Researchers report that CXCR3-positive naive cells carry more hydrophobic TRB CDR3s than CXCR3-negative naive cells.

The study made its TRB cDNA libraries by 5' RACE, adding UMI labels. TCRdb derives one entry per CDR3 protein from the 5' RACE reads, leaving out DNA. Across around 110,000 distinct CDR3 sequences, the top ten clones capture more than 0.3% of the sample. For these TCRs, the target antigens are not known. The source material was naive CXCR3+ CD8+ T cells from blood. As for subset: CD45RO-CCR7+CD27+CD95- naive CD8+ T cells expressing CXCR3 (TNR3+). These receptors all stem from a human donor in good health. Some clones in this sample may be carry-over from other donors' samples.

The chain recombines TRBV7-8 with TRBJ2-1; the TRBD1 assignment by TCRdb is unverifiable without DNA. The CDR3 is 15 residues long. CDR1 is SGHVS and CDR2 is FQNEAQ in the germline V gene. The CDR3 reads CASSAPGGTGHEQFF. The full variable domain, in which reference TRBV7-8 and TRBJ2-1 provide the parts outside the CDR3, is GAGVSQSPRYKVAKRGQDVALRCDPISGHVSLFWYQQALGQGPEFLTYFQNEAQLDKSGLPSDRFFAERPEGSVSTLKIQRTQQEDSAVYLCASSAPGGTGHEQFFGPGTRLTVL.

The chain links TRBV21-1 to TRBJ2-7. TRBV21-1 is marked as a pseudogene. The CDR3 length is 12 residues. The CDR3 here is CASSTAFYEQYF.

The V call is TRBV25-1, the J call TRBJ2-1; TCRdb selects TRBD1, and the lack of DNA leaves this call unchecked. The CDR3 covers 14 residues. Germline V gene data show CDR1 as MGHDK and CDR2 as SYGVNS. Here the CDR3 reads CASSESGTLDEQFF.

This chain's CDR3 is CASSASGTSYPYEQYF. V is TRBV7-9 and J is TRBJ2-7; absent DNA, TCRdb's TRBD2 call cannot be checked. This CDR3 spans 16 amino acids. CDR1 SEHNR and CDR2 FQNEAQ come from the germline V gene (reference sequence).

V and J are TRBV20-1 and TRBJ2-1; TCRdb returns TRBD2, unconfirmable since there is no DNA. The germline CDR1 and CDR2 sequences are DFQATT and SNEGSKA (reference sequence). The CDR3 spans 16 residues. The CDR3 sequence: CSARALAGVSMNEQFF.

The chain recombines TRBV12-3 or TRBV12-4 with TRBJ2-7; TCRdb names TRBD1, which stays unverified in the absence of DNA. The CDR3 loop spans 14 amino acids. CDR3 loop: CASRRTGTGFEQYF.

The chain recombines TRBV5-1 with TRBJ1-1; TCRdb indicates TRBD1, and absent DNA this call remains unverified. Germline loops: CDR1 SGHRS, CDR2 YFSETQ. The CDR3 consists of 14 residues. CDR3: CASSLRQQNTEAFF.

CDR3: CASSYWASAAYNEQFF. The chain recombines TRBV6-6 with TRBJ2-1; absent DNA, TCRdb's TRBD2 call cannot be checked. Germline V CDR1 and CDR2: MNHNY, SVGAGI (reference sequence). This CDR3 has 16 amino acids.

The chain couples TRBV14 to TRBJ2-1; TCRdb reports TRBD2, a call that lacks DNA to check it against. Germline loops: CDR1 SGHDN, CDR2 FVKESK. The CDR3 is 15 residues long. The CDR3 loop is CASSHPGTSPEEKFF.